These T cell receptor beta chains were read from a single sample in a study of blood T cell repertoires in COVID-19. The table came from immunoSEQ multiplex PCR; TCRdb's copy has only in-frame clones and leaves some out. The data contain hundreds of thousands of clones, 70% to 90% of them singletons. The sequenced sample was peripheral blood. The origin of the receptors is a woman aged 25 to 39 with COVID-19, enrolled during active disease. CDR3s leave out the opening cysteine and the closing phenylalanine or tryptophan.

V: TRBV28
CDR3: ASRTGTEINTEAF

V: TRBV19
CDR3: ASRLQGPGQPQH

V: TRBV7-8
CDR3: ASSPLGQGWVRKGYT

V: TRBV9
CDR3: ASSVATVAGGPGNEQF

V: TRBV7-2
CDR3: ASSPGARTDSNQPQH

V: TRBV6-6
CDR3: ASSPREINSPLH

V: TRBV19
CDR3: ASSAPEGTGPPNYGYT

V: TRBV4-3
CDR3: ASSQGGPVLEQF

V: TRBV11-2
CDR3: ASSSRGEPQH

V: TRBV6-5
CDR3: ASSSTSDRVGREQY

V: TRBV10-3
CDR3: AISESSAGSPNYGYT

V: TRBV5-1
CDR3: ASSLGDRGPQNTEAF

V: TRBV27
CDR3: ASSLRTEDQPQH

V: TRBV2
CDR3: ASLLKQGVMGQY

V: TRBV24-1
CDR3: ATRAGPNTEAF

V: TRBV5-1
CDR3: ASSLEGQHYTEAF

V: TRBV19
CDR3: ASSLAGGPFQY

V: TRBV4-2
CDR3: ASSCGAGGRSNEQF

V: TRBV30
CDR3: AWTKGAAATNEKLF

V: TRBV30
CDR3: ASLPQGTGEQF

V: TRBV28
CDR3: ASTSGGQTYEQY

V: TRBV30
CDR3: AWSVALAKNEQF

V: TRBV6-2/TRBV6-3
CDR3: ASSPNRGNTGELF

V: TRBV6-2/TRBV6-3
CDR3: ASSYHRDRGPDYGYT

V: TRBV7-8
CDR3: ASSLDLLAGGPFLHEQF

V: TRBV19
CDR3: ASSIGQANYGYT

V: TRBV28
CDR3: ASSPTRTSGLTDTQY

V: TRBV2
CDR3: ASKQGRVSGNTIY

V: TRBV28
CDR3: ASRTPGQSNQPQH

V: TRBV6-5
CDR3: ASRTISNTEAF

V: TRBV4-3
CDR3: ASSQGPQETQY

V: TRBV4-3
CDR3: ASSQDLAGGWSYNSPLH

V: TRBV5-6
CDR3: ASSRGWDRPYNEQF

V: TRBV9
CDR3: ASTTGTSGYNEQF

V: TRBV11-2
CDR3: ASSLGLAGLHSYNEQF

V: TRBV28
CDR3: ASQGVTPEAF

V: TRBV9
CDR3: ASSLQGLAATDTQY

V: TRBV19
CDR3: ASRPGSRDWITSGYT

V: TRBV11-3
CDR3: ASSLGQPGEQF

V: TRBV5-5
CDR3: ASSLAAGLNEKLF

V: TRBV18
CDR3: ASSPEDNEQF

V: TRBV7-9
CDR3: ASSQQTGLEGGYT